This entry lists 9 T cell receptor beta chains sequenced from one sample in a study of blood T cell repertoires in COVID-19 (TCRdb year 2020). Library prep was done by the immunoSEQ multiplex PCR assay. TCRdb took over this immuneACCESS table, retaining in-frame rearrangements with V and J assigned. Such tables are incomplete; in checked studies, under half of the missing clones stem from an unresolved V gene, and the remainder is unexplained. In this sample the table shows more than 85,000 clones, around 90% of which occur a single time. The ten largest account for 1.1% of the sample. Source material: peripheral blood. These receptors were taken from a human donor in a cohort sampled during active COVID-19.

This chain links TRBV1 with TRBJ2-7; TRBD1 is the table's D call, not checked against the DNA. TRBV1 is recorded as a pseudogene. The CDR3 has 15 residues. CDR3 sequence (DNA): TGCACCAGCAGCCAGGACTGGGACAGGGGGTACGAGCAGTACTTC. Translating gives CTSSQDWDRGYEQYF.

The chain has TRBV27 and TRBJ1-1, with 7 bases identical to TRBD1. V dropped 5 bases and J dropped 3; count of bases not matched to a gene: 9. The germline V gene has CDR1 MNHEY and CDR2 SMNVEV (reference sequence). CDR3 size: 15 residues. The CDR3 sequence is CASSREGAGDTEAFF. DNA for the CDR3: TGTGCCAGCAGTCGAGAGGGGGCTGGAGACACTGAAGCTTTCTTT.

The chain employs TRBV7-7 and TRBJ2-3, with TRBD2 matching over 12 bases. The CDR3 has 15 residues. CDR1 is SSHAT, CDR2 FNYEAQ, per germline (reference sequence). The V and J ends lost 8 bases and 4 bases, in that order; junction bases with no gene match: 7. CDR3 residues: CASSETSGSSDTQYF. As DNA, the CDR3 is TGTGCCAGCTCTGAGACTAGCGGGAGCTCAGATACGCAGTATTTT.

J is TRBJ2-5 and V is TRBV7-2, with 7 nucleotides matching TRBD2. This CDR3 has 16 amino acids. V trimming: 1 base; J trimming: 3 bases; junction bases outside the gene matches: 8. Looked up from germline, CDR1 is SGHTA and CDR2 is FQGNSA. The CDR3 loop is CASSLGLRGSEETQYF. CDR3 bases: TGTGCCAGCAGCTTAGGTCTGCGGGGGTCTGAAGAGACCCAGTACTTC.

The genes are TRBV6-5 and TRBJ1-2, with unresolved D. V was cut by 10 bases and J by 3 bases, with 12 bases left in between. Per the germline V gene, CDR1 is MNHEY and CDR2 is SVGAGI. The length of the CDR3 is 12 residues. The CDR3 DNA reads TGTGCCACCCGGCGGGGTTACTATGGCTACACCTTC. Protein: CATRRGYYGYTF.

The chain combines TRBV12-3 or TRBV12-4 with TRBJ1-3; 7 positions match TRBD1. The CDR3 extends over 13 amino acids. The trim removed 6 bases at V and 2 bases at J, leaving 1 base unmatched. This chain's CDR3 is CASRTGPGNTIYF. The CDR3 DNA follows: TGTGCCAGCAGGACAGGGCCTGGAAACACCATATATTTT.

This chain links TRBV5-1 with TRBJ1-1; TRBD1 aligns across 9 bases. This CDR3 contains 15 residues. Looked up from germline, CDR1 is SGHRS and CDR2 is YFSETQ. V was pared by 4 bases and J by 3 bases, with 7 bases of the junction left unmatched. The CDR3 region has the DNA TGCGCCAGCAGCACTGACGGACAGGGGTACACTGAAGCTTTCTTT. Its translation is CASSTDGQGYTEAFF.

There are many counts of this clone. This chain links TRBV6-2 or TRBV6-3 with TRBJ2-7; 7 bases are a match to TRBD1. The CDR3 has 14 residues. J was trimmed by 2 bases and V by 4 bases; bases with no gene match: 5. The germline gives CDR1 MNHEY, CDR2 SVGEGT. CDR3 coding DNA: TGTGCCAGCAGTTCCGGACAGGTGGCCTACGAGCAGTACTTC. Residues: CASSSGQVAYEQYF.

In this sample, this clone turned up once. The V call is TRBV6-5, the J call TRBJ1-2; 7 nucleotides line up with TRBD1. CDR1 is MNHEY and CDR2 is SVGAGI in the germline V gene. After removal of 8 bases from V and 8 bases from J, the junction contained 11 bases not matched to a gene. This CDR3 contains 13 residues. Here the CDR3 reads CASGTTGSYGYTF. The CDR3 DNA sequence: TGTGCCAGCGGAACGACAGGGTCGTACGGCTACACCTTC.